The sequence of this TCR beta chain was determined in a study of regulatory and conventional T cells in RAG deficiency. CDR3 length equals 16 residues. V lost 6 bases and J lost 0, with 15 bases in between. CDR1 and CDR2 from the germline V gene are WSHSY and SAAADI. Notes on the study in general: In Omenn syndrome, Treg and Tconv repertoires overlapped >75%.

Here immunoSEQ multiplex PCR was the method, and the copy in TCRdb shows in-frame clones only, minus some. The sample records some 30,000 clones, about 91% being singletons. Remarks on this clone: Antigen unknown.

These same records also appear under a second study, on regulatory T cells. That report notes: Primers: 52 TRBV forward and 13 TRBJ reverse.

V and J are TRBV10-2 and TRBJ1-5; maybe TRBD1 (5 bases). The receptor was isolated from a human donor in good health. What was sequenced was CD8+ T cells sorted from blood. The CDR3 DNA reads as TGCGCCAGCAGGGCGCAGGGTCCCGGTAGCAATCAGCCCCAGCATTTT. It yields the protein CASRAQGPGSNQPQHF.